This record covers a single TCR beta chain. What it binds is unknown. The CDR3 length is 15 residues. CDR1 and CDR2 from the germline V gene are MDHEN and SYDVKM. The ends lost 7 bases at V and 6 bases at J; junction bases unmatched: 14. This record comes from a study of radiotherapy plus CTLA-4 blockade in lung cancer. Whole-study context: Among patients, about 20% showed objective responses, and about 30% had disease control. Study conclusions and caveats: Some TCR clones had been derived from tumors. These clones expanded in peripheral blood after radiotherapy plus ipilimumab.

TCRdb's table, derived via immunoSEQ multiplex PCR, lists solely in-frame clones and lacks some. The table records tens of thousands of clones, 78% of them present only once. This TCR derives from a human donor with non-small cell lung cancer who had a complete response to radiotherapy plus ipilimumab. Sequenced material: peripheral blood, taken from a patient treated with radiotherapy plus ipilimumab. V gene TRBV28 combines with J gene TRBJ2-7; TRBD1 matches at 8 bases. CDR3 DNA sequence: TGTGCCAGCACCCCCGGGACAGGACCCTCACGCGAGCAGTACTTC. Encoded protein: CASTPGTGPSREQYF. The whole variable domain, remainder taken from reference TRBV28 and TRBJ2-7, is DVKVTQSSRYLVKRTGEKVFLECVQDMDHENMFWYRQDPGLGLRLIYFSYDVKMKEKGDIPEGYSVSREKKERFSLILESASTNQTSMYLCASTPGTGPSREQYFGPGTRLTVT.